Listed here is a single T cell receptor beta chain. As yet, its antigen is unknown. Measured with immunoSEQ multiplex PCR; TCRdb has only the in-frame clones, and not every one. The sample records 60,000 to 90,000 clones, about 74% being singletons. The sample originates from a study of T cell responses to AZD1222 COVID-19 vaccine. The study's findings and limits: Seropositivity was recorded at baseline in only a handful of AZD1222 recipients.

This specimen was peripheral blood, taken 28 days after the second dose of the MenACWY control vaccine. This TCR was recovered from an adult who received the MenACWY meningococcal vaccine as a control.

CDR3 sequence: CASSLEGLGRYNEQFF. The CDR3 DNA reads TGTGCCAGCAGCTTAGAAGGGCTAGGGAGATACAATGAGCAGTTCTTC. The chain is built from TRBV11-2 and TRBJ2-1; maybe TRBD2 (5 bases). Germline CDR1 and CDR2: SGHAT and FQNNGV. V dropped 0 bases and J dropped 4 bases, with 13 bases sitting between them. This CDR3 is 16 amino acids long.